Shown below are 23 T cell receptor beta chains from a single sample sequenced in a study of long-term antiretroviral therapy in people with HIV. The immunoSEQ assay was v3.0, run at survey level. Sequenced by immunoSEQ multiplex PCR; TCRdb stores in-frame clones only, minus some. The data hold tens of thousands of clones, with over 65% observed a single time. This specimen consisted of unsorted PBMCs, obtained 2 years after starting antiretroviral therapy. The receptor source for this set is a woman aged 45-65 years with HIV.

This chain links TRBV7-8 with TRBJ2-7; no reliable D call. Germline CDR1 reads SGHVS; CDR2 reads FQNEAQ. The germline V and J ends were trimmed by 2 bases and 5 bases, with 7 bases remaining between them. This CDR3 comprises 12 residues. The chain's CDR3 is CASSLIQDEQYV. DNA for the CDR3: TGTGCCAGCAGCTTAATTCAAGACGAGCAGTACGTC.

This clone was recorded a few times. The chain is built from TRBV4-2 and TRBJ1-2; D is possibly TRBD1 (6 bases). This CDR3 has 15 residues. Trimming removed 0 bases at V and 6 bases at J, with 14 bases between. CDR1 is LGHNA, CDR2 YNFKEQ, per germline. CDR3 DNA sequence: TGTGCCAGCAGCCAAGAAACGGACAGAATCCATGGCTACACCTTC. Translated, it gives CASSQETDRIHGYTF.

The chain has TRBV5-1 and TRBJ1-2; D is unresolved. This CDR3 comprises 13 residues. V was pared by 1 base and J by 2 bases, with 6 bases between. CDR1 and CDR2 from the germline V gene are SGHRS and YFSETQ. The chain's CDR3 is CASSLSLNYGYTF. The CDR3 DNA sequence: TGCGCCAGCAGCTTGTCCCTCAACTATGGCTACACCTTC. The full variable domain, rest sourced from reference TRBV5-1 and TRBJ1-2, is KAGVTQTPRYLIKTRGQQVTLSCSPISGHRSVSWYQQTPGQGLQFLFEYFSETQRNKGNFPGRFSGRQFSNSRSEMNVSTLELGDSALYLCASSLSLNYGYTFGSGTRLTVV.

Notes on this clone: The sample contains more than one DNA sequence encoding this CDR3. The chain is built from TRBV4-1 and TRBJ1-2; possibly TRBD1 for D (6 bases). Germline V CDR1 and CDR2: MGHRA, YSYEKL. The CDR3 loop spans 12 amino acids. The germline V and J ends were trimmed by 1 base and 7 bases, with 7 bases remaining between them. In DNA, the CDR3 is TGCGCCAGCAGCCAAGCAGGGGCTGGCTACACCTTC. Encoded protein: CASSQAGAGYTF.

The chain carries TRBV5-4 and TRBJ2-5; D is perhaps TRBD1 (6 bases). Per the germline V gene, CDR1 is SGHNT and CDR2 is YYREEE (reference sequence). V was pared by 5 bases and J by 4 bases, with 18 bases between. The CDR3 has 15 residues. This CDR3 is CASSAEQGERETQYF. CDR3 nucleotide sequence: TGTGCCAGCAGTGCCGAACAGGGAGAGAGAGAGACCCAGTACTTC.

Only a few counts were recorded for this clone. The rearrangement uses TRBV12-5 and TRBJ1-2; D unclear. The length of the CDR3 is 16 residues. V lost 1 base and J 3 bases, leaving 15 bases between the germline ends. Germline values: CDR1 LGHNT, CDR2 FRNRAP. The chain's CDR3 is CASGLALVDLDYGYTF. CDR3 coding DNA: TGTGCTAGTGGTTTGGCACTGGTTGACCTCGACTATGGCTACACCTTC.

The chain uses TRBV5-1 and TRBJ2-4, with 9 positions matching TRBD1. V shed 4 bases, J shed 8 bases, and the junction held 10 bases outside the gene matches. The CDR3 consists of 15 residues. From germline, CDR1 is SGHRS and CDR2 YFSETQ. The CDR3 is CASSGASQGADIQYF. The CDR3 DNA is TGCGCCAGCAGCGGAGCCTCACAGGGGGCCGACATTCAGTACTTC.

The chain uses TRBV21-1 and TRBJ2-7; the table's D gene call, TRBD2, was not cross checked with the DNA. TRBV21-1 counts as a pseudogene. This CDR3 is 16 amino acids long. The CDR3 bases are TGTGCCAGCAGCCCCCTAACGGGGGGAGTCTCCTACGAGCAGTACGTC. Amino acids: CASSPLTGGVSYEQYV.

This chain joins TRBV19 and TRBJ2-7; D unclear. This CDR3 comprises 12 residues. V shed 3 bases and J shed 4 bases, with 7 bases lying between them. Per the germline V gene, CDR1 is LNHDA and CDR2 is SQIVND (reference sequence). CDR3 protein: CASSIPPYEQYF. DNA of the CDR3: TGTGCCAGTAGTATTCCTCCTTACGAGCAGTACTTC.

The chain is built from TRBV11-3 and TRBJ2-3; 7 positions agree with TRBD1. Looked up from germline, CDR1 is SGHNT and CDR2 is YENEEA. J lost 3 bases, V lost 5 bases, and 5 bases had no gene match. The length of the CDR3 is 14 residues. Written as DNA, the CDR3 is TGTGCCAGCAGCCTCGGACAGGCTACAGATACGCAGTATTTT. It yields the protein CASSLGQATDTQYF. Full variable domain (missing parts from reference TRBV11-3 and TRBJ2-3): EAGVVQSPRYKIIEKKQPVAFWCNPISGHNTLYWYLQNLGQGPELLIRYENEEAVDDSQLPKDRFSAERLKGVDSTLKIQPAELGDSAVYLCASSLGQATDTQYFGPGTRLTVL.

This chain links TRBV7-2 with TRBJ1-4, with 11 bases that match TRBD1. The ends lost 3 bases at V and 7 bases at J; junction bases unmatched: 7. Germline values: CDR1 SGHTA, CDR2 FQGNSA. The CDR3 has 16 amino acids. As DNA, the CDR3 is TGTGCCAGCAGCTTCAGGACAGGGGGCCCGGGTGAAAAACTGTTTTTT. Translated, it gives CASSFRTGGPGEKLFF.

V is TRBV30 and J is TRBJ1-1, with unresolved D. V was pared by 6 bases and J by 2 bases, with 13 bases between. This CDR3 is 13 amino acids long. The V gene's germline CDR1 is GTSNPN and CDR2 SVGIG (reference sequence). The CDR3 protein is CACEDGLNTEAFF. CDR3 nucleotide sequence: TGTGCCTGTGAGGACGGTTTAAACACTGAAGCTTTCTTT.

This clone showed up just once. V usage is TRBV27 and J usage is TRBJ2-5, with D possibly matching TRBD2 (7 bases). V lost 5 bases and J 5 bases, leaving 21 bases between the germline ends. The CDR3 has 16 amino acids. Germline-derived CDR1 and CDR2 are MNHEY and SMNVEV (reference sequence). This CDR3 is CASSAAGARGRETQYF. The CDR3 DNA sequence: TGTGCCAGCAGTGCCGCGGGGGCGAGGGGAAGGGAGACCCAGTACTTC.

This chain joins TRBV11-2 and TRBJ1-4; D is possibly TRBD1 (6 bases). The CDR3 has 14 residues. From germline, CDR1 is SGHAT and CDR2 FQNNGV. Trimming left V 3 bases short and J 7 bases short, with 12 bases between. The DNA of the CDR3 is TGTGCCAGCAGCTTGGGACATAAGGGTGAAAAACTGTTTTTT. It yields the protein CASSLGHKGEKLFF.

The chain combines TRBV5-5 with TRBJ1-1, with TRBD1 as a possible D gene (5 bases). This CDR3 region has 13 residues. Trimming stripped 2 bases from V and 2 bases from J, with 7 bases between. The germline gives CDR1 SGHKS, CDR2 YYEKEE (reference sequence). DNA for the CDR3: TGTGCCAGCAGCTTAGACAGCAACACTGAAGCTTTCTTT. Protein: CASSLDSNTEAFF. The full variable domain, rest sourced from reference TRBV5-5 and TRBJ1-1, is DAGVTQSPTHLIKTRGQQVTLRCSPISGHKSVSWYQQVLGQGPQFIFQYYEKEERGRGNFPDRFSARQFPNYSSELNVNALLLGDSALYLCASSLDSNTEAFFGQGTRLTVV.

This clone has just one count. CDR3 DNA: TGTGCCAGCAGATCCCGGACTAGCGGGGACTACGAGCAGTACGTC. This sequence encodes CASRSRTSGDYEQYV. The chain combines TRBV6-5 with TRBJ2-7, with 12 nucleotides matching TRBD2. V lost 6 bases, J lost 3 bases, and 6 bases stayed unmatched. This CDR3 contains 15 residues. From germline, CDR1 is MNHEY and CDR2 SVGAGI.

The gene calls are TRBV7-2 and TRBJ1-4; the D gene is possibly TRBD1 (5 bases). V lost 1 base, J lost 7 bases, and 13 bases lay in between. This CDR3 has 15 residues. Germline CDR1 SGHTA, CDR2 FQGNSA. CDR3 in DNA: TGTGCCAGCAGCTTAGGCCAGTCAGGGCTTGAAAAACTGTTTTTT. Encoded protein: CASSLGQSGLEKLFF.

This clone was observed a single time. The genes are TRBV7-7 and TRBJ1-3; 8 bases are shared with TRBD1. Per the germline V gene, CDR1 is SSHAT and CDR2 is FNYEAQ (reference sequence). This CDR3 contains 19 residues. The trim removed 3 bases at V and 3 bases at J, leaving 16 bases unmatched. This chain's CDR3 is CASSLCCNFGRGHGNTIYF. The CDR3 bases are TGTGCCAGCAGCTTGTGTTGCAATTTCGGCAGGGGGCATGGAAACACCATATATTTT.

The rearrangement joins TRBV6-1 to TRBJ2-5; 8 positions match TRBD2. The CDR3 has 15 amino acids. Germline V gene data show CDR1 as MNHNS and CDR2 as SASEGT. V shed 6 bases, J shed 2 bases, and the junction held 8 bases outside the gene matches. This CDR3 reads CASSLTSSGQETQYF. The CDR3 DNA follows: TGTGCCAGCAGCCTAACCTCTAGCGGGCAAGAGACCCAGTACTTC.

The chain is built from TRBV19 and TRBJ2-3, with D possibly TRBD2 on 5 matching bases. V gave up 2 bases and J gave up 1 base, with 10 bases separating them. The CDR3 is made up of 15 amino acids. In germline, CDR1 is LNHDA, CDR2 SQIVND (reference sequence). Here the CDR3 reads CASSIKAEGTDTQYF. CDR3 DNA: TGTGCCAGTAGTATAAAGGCGGAGGGCACAGATACGCAGTATTTT.

V and J are TRBV5-1 and TRBJ2-2; TRBD2 agrees at 8 bases. Germline V CDR1 and CDR2: SGHRS, YFSETQ. The CDR3 is made up of 15 amino acids. J was trimmed by 5 bases and V by 2 bases; bases with no gene match: 5. CDR3 amino acids: CASSFVAGMTGELFF. As DNA, the CDR3 is TGCGCCAGCAGCTTTGTAGCGGGGATGACCGGGGAGCTGTTTTTT.

The V gene is TRBV19, the J gene TRBJ2-3, with D perhaps matching TRBD1 or TRBD2 (5 bases each). CDR3 length: 17 amino acids. Trimming pared 7 bases from V and 5 bases from J, leaving 25 bases between. Germline-derived CDR1 and CDR2 are LNHDA and SQIVND (reference sequence). CDR3 DNA sequence: TGTGCCAGTAATCCCTCTTTAGCGACAGTTTCGGAAGATACGCAGTATTTT. It encodes CASNPSLATVSEDTQYF.

The chain has TRBV18 and TRBJ2-5, with a weak D call TRBD2 (6 bases). From germline, CDR1 is KGHSH and CDR2 LQKENI. With 2 bases removed from V and 2 bases from J, the gap between germline ends came to 9 bases. The CDR3 totals 14 residues. The DNA for the CDR3 is TGTGCCAGCTCACCATGGGGGGTTCAAGAGACCCAGTACTTC. Amino acids: CASSPWGVQETQYF.